Listed below are T cell receptor beta chains from one sample, sequenced in a study of cytomegalovirus exposure and HLA in healthy donors. TCRdb's table, derived via immunoSEQ multiplex PCR, lists solely in-frame clones and lacks some. There are about 60,000 clones in the sample; over 55% occur only once, and over 30% lies in the top ten. Sequenced material: PBMCs. Receptors were obtained from a man aged 35-49 years in good health and CMV-seropositive. The CDR3 runs from the conserved cysteine through the conserved F or W. The D gene is left open where the match is weak. The size field is filled for only some rows; it gives once, few, many or a size class.

j_gene	v_gene	d_gene	abundance	CDR3aa	CDR3nt
TRBJ2-7	TRBV7-2	TRBD1	-	CASSSQGAYEQYF	TGTGCCAGCAGCTCACAGGGGGCGTACGAGCAGTACTTC
TRBJ2-1	TRBV5-1	TRBD2	-	CASSSPQASGGDEQFF	TGCGCCAGCAGCTCCCCCCAGGCTAGCGGGGGCGATGAGCAGTTCTTC
TRBJ1-4	TRBV2	TRBD1	-	CASKKQGLATNEKLFF	TGTGCCAGCAAAAAACAGGGGTTAGCAACTAATGAAAAACTGTTTTTT
TRBJ2-7	TRBV5-4	TRBD2	-	CASSLELAGGYEQYF	TGTGCCAGCAGCTTGGAGCTAGCGGGGGGCTACGAGCAGTACTTC
TRBJ2-5	TRBV11-2	-	-	CASSLRGSVAGETQYF	TGTGCCAGCAGTCTCCGGGGTAGCGTGGCCGGGGAGACCCAGTACTTC
TRBJ2-1	TRBV7-3	-	-	CASSLGLEPNEQFF	TGTGCCAGCAGCTTGGGACTGGAACCCAATGAGCAGTTCTTC
TRBJ2-4	TRBV5-6	-	-	CASSLSGLISSANIQYF	TGTGCCAGCAGCTTATCAGGGCTGATTAGTTCGGCAAACATTCAGTACTTC
TRBJ1-6	TRBV5-4	TRBD1	-	CASSLRQGLSSPLHF	TGTGCCAGCAGCTTACGACAGGGTTTATCGTCACCCCTCCACTTT
TRBJ1-2	TRBV6-1	TRBD1	-	CASSESLQGNYGYTF	TGTGCCAGCAGTGAATCTTTACAGGGGAACTATGGCTACACCTTC
TRBJ2-3	TRBV5-1	TRBD2	few	CASRAGGPEDTQYF	TGCGCCAGCAGAGCGGGGGGGCCGGAAGATACGCAGTATTTT
TRBJ2-2	TRBV7-7	TRBD2	-	CASSSQTSGAGGELFF	TGTGCCAGCAGCTCCCAGACTAGCGGGGCCGGCGGGGAGCTGTTTTTT
TRBJ2-7	TRBV5-4	TRBD1	-	CASSRTGSYEQYF	TGTGCCAGCAGCCGGACAGGGTCCTACGAGCAGTACTTC
TRBJ1-1	TRBV4-3	-	few	CASSPLGGLGTEAFF	TGCGCCAGCAGCCCTTTAGGAGGCCTAGGGACTGAAGCTTTCTTT
TRBJ1-4	TRBV6-1	-	-	CATGVSTNEKLFF	TGTGCCACCGGGGTTTCAACTAATGAAAAACTGTTTTTT
TRBJ1-3	TRBV2	-	-	CASSGQAGNTIYF	TGTGCCAGCAGTGGACAAGCTGGAAACACCATATATTTT
TRBJ1-1	TRBV4-3	-	-	CASSQAPRPGLLNTEAFF	TGCGCCAGCAGCCAAGCGCCCCGCCCCGGACTCCTGAACACTGAAGCTTTCTTT
TRBJ2-1	TRBV5-1	TRBD2	-	CASSLRGLAGGTYNEQFF	TGCGCCAGCAGCTTGAGGGGACTAGCGGGGGGAACCTACAATGAGCAGTTCTTC
TRBJ1-6	TRBV14	-	-	CASSQSRGRDSPLHF	TGTGCCAGCAGCCAGAGCAGGGGTCGTGACTCACCCCTCCACTTT
TRBJ1-2	TRBV6-5	-	-	CASSTGLGYTF	TGTGCCAGCAGTACCGGGTTGGGCTACACCTTC
TRBJ2-5	TRBV9	-	-	CASSVATGPSETQYF	TGTGCCAGCAGCGTCGCTACGGGTCCGTCGGAGACCCAGTACTTC
TRBJ2-3	TRBV5-4	-	-	CASSLGRGGTDTQYF	TGTGCCAGCAGCTTGGGACGCGGGGGCACAGATACGCAGTATTTT
TRBJ1-2	TRBV30	-	few	CASYGGNANYGYTF	TGTGCCAGTTATGGAGGGAACGCTAACTATGGCTACACCTTC
TRBJ1-2	TRBV29-1	-	few	CSGSDNYGYTF	TGCAGCGGTAGCGATAACTATGGCTACACCTTC
TRBJ2-4	TRBV6-1	TRBD2	few	CASTGTSGGGNIQYF	TGTGCCAGCACTGGGACTAGCGGGGGTGGAAACATTCAGTACTTC
TRBJ1-2	TRBV5-1	-	-	CASSLGWGEEGYTF	TGCGCCAGCAGCTTGGGATGGGGGGAAGAAGGCTACACCTTC
TRBJ1-2	TRBV20-1	-	-	CSASDRSFFLF	TGCAGTGCTAGCGACAGAAGTTTCTTCCTCTTC
TRBJ2-4	TRBV6-1	-	-	CASSESGENKNIQYF	TGTGCCAGCAGTGAAAGTGGGGAGAACAAAAACATTCAGTACTTC